This T cell receptor beta chain was observed in a study of graft-versus-host responses after intestinal transplantation. For the study at large: The whole recipient group had anti-thymocyte globulin induction followed by tacrolimus and steroids for around three years.

The V and J ends lost 2 bases and 5 bases respectively, with 15 bases between them. The CDR3 extends over 15 amino acids. Germline lookup yields CDR1 KGHSH and CDR2 LQKENI. Using immunoSEQ multiplex PCR, the repertoire was profiled, and TCRdb retains in-frame clones only, with some absent. The table lists 95,000 to 100,000 clones, around 88% of them singletons, with more than 1.4% in the top ten. Worth noting for this clone: The target antigen is unknown.

Study-wide results and limits: Subjects displaying graft-donor T cell macrochimerism possessed elevated graft-versus-host to host-versus-graft clonal ratios inside allografts. Recipient marrow contained GvH clones, some of which appeared first in ileum or blood.

The sample was PBMCs, taken 255 days after intestinal transplant. The J gene is TRBJ1-1, the V gene TRBV18; no reliable D call. The TCR sequence derives from a human patient who received an intestinal transplant, so some T cells may come from the graft donor. The CDR3 here is CASSPGPSLGTEAFF. DNA of the CDR3: TGTGCCAGCTCACCAGGGCCCTCACTCGGGACTGAAGCTTTCTTT.